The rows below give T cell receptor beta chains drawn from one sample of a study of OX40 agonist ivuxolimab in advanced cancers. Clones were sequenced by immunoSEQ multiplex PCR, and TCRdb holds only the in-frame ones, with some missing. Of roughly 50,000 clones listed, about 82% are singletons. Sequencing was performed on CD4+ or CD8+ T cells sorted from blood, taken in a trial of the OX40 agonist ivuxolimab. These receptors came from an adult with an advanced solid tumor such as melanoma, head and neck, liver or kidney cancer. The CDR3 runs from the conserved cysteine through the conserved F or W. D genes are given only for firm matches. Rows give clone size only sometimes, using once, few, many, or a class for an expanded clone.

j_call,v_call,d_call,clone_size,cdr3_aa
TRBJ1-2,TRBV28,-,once,CASLGGAYYGYTF
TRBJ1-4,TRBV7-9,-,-,CASSPSTVSTNEKLFF
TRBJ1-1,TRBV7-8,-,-,CASSFRETNTEAFF
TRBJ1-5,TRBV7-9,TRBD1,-,CASSSGTGSNQPQHF
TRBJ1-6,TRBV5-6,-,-,CASSFQSPDSVDNSPLHF
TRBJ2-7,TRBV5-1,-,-,CASSLGVQPNYEQYF
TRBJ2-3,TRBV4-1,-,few,CASSLDGGSTDTQYF
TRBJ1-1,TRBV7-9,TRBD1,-,CASSLARGRITQAFF
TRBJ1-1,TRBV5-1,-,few,CASSFGSIPTRGEAFF
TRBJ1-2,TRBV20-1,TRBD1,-,CSSARGVGYTF
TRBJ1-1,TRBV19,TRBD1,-,CASSQDRVTEAFF
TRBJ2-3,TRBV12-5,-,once,CASGLEAGLYTQYF
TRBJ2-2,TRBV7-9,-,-,CASSLGGSLNTGELFF
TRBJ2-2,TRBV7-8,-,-,CASSLVTGELFF
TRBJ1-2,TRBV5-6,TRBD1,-,CASSFRGQGAKGYTF
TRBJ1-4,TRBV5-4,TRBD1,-,CASSRRDSDEKLFF
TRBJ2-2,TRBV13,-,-,CASSLGDRMTGELFF
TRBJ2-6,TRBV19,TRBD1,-,CASSTGTGVSGANVLTF
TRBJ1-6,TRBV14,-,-,CASSQELKGSPLHF
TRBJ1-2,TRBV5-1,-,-,CASSLDRQSLYGYTF
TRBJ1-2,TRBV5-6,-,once,CASSPGQYYGYTF
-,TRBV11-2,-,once,CASSLESGSGREQYF
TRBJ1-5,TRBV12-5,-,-,CASGLTQGLQPQHF
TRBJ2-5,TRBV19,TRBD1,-,CASSPQPGTGGETQYF
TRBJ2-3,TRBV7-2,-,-,CASSLAGWSTDTQYF
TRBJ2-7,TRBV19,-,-,CASSIQGGRGEQYF
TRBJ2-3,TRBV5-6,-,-,CASSAPGAITDTQYF
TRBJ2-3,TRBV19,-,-,CASSVRADTQYF
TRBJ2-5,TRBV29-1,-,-,CSVAQRFETQYF
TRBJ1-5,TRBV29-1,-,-,CSVASNSNQPQHF
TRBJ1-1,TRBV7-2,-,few,CASSSGPNTEAFF
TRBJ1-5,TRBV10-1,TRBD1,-,CASTTVGQGGNQPQHF
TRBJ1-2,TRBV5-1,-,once,CASSLAHQANYGYTF
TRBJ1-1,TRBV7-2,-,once,CASSLVGANTEAFF
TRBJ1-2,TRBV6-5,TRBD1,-,CASRLDRVDGYTF
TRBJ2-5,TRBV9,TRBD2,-,CASSALVAGGRETQYF
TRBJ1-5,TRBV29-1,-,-,CSVEGLGEGINQPQHF
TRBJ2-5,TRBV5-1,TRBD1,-,CASSSQGAPQETQYF
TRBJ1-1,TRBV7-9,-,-,CASSPNIRRSKVEYTEAFF
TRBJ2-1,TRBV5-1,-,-,CASSPPALASYNEQFF
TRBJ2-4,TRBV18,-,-,CASSLTRPDGRNIQYF
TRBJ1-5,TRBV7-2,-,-,CASSLVTVSGQPQHF
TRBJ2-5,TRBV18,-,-,CASSPIGAGETQYF
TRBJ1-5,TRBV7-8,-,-,CASSLSSGPNQPQHF
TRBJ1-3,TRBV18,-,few,CASSPGGNTIYF
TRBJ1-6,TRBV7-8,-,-,CASSSNLGGRGGDSLHF
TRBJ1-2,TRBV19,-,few,CASSIDQGNYGYTF
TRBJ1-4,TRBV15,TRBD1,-,CATSGRGQPNEKLFF
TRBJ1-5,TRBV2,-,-,CASTYERQISNQPQHF
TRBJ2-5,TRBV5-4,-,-,CASSLQGETQYF
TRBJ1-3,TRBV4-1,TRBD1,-,CASSRQGSGNTIYF
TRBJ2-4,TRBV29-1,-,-,CSVGGALLGNIQYF